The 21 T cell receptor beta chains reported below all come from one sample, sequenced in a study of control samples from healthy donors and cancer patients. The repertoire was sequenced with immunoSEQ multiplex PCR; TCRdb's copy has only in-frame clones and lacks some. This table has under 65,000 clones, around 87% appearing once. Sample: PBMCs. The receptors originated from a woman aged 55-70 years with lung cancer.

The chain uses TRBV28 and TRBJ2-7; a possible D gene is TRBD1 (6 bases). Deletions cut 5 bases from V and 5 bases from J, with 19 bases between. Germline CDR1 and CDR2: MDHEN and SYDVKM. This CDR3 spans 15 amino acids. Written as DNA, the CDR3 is TGTGCCAGCAGTGTTGAGCTGGCAGGGGCACACGAGCAGTACTTC. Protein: CASSVELAGAHEQYF.

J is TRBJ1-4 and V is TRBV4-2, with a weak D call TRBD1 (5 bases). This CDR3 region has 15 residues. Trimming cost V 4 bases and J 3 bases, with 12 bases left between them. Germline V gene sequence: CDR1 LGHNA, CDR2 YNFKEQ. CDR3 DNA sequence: TGTGCCAGCAGCCGGGAGGCCAGGGCTAATGAAAAACTGTTTTTT. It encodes CASSREARANEKLFF.

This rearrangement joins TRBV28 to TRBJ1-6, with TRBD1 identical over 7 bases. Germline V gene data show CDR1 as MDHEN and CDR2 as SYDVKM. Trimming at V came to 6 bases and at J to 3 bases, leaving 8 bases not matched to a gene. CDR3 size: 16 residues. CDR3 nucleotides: TGTGCCAGCAGGAGACAGGGTGGTTTCTATAATTCACCCCTCCACTTT. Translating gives CASRRQGGFYNSPLHF.

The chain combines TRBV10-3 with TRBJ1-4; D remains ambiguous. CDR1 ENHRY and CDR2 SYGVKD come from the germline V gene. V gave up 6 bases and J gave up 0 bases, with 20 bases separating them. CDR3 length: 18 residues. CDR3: CAISAFLARTTTNEKLFF. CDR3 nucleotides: TGTGCCATCAGCGCCTTTTTGGCCAGGACCACAACTAATGAAAAACTGTTTTTT.

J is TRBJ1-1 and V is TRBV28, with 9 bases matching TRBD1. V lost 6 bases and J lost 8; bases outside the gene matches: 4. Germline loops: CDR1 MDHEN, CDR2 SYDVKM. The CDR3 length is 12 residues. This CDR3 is CASSRGQGEAFF. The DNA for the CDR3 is TGTGCCAGCAGCCGAGGACAGGGGGAAGCTTTCTTT.

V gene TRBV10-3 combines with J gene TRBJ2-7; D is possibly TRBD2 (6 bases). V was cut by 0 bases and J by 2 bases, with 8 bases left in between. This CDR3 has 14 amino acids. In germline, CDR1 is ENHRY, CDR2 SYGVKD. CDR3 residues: CAISESAGTYEQYF. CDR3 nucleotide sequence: TGTGCCATCAGTGAGTCGGCGGGAACCTACGAGCAGTACTTC.

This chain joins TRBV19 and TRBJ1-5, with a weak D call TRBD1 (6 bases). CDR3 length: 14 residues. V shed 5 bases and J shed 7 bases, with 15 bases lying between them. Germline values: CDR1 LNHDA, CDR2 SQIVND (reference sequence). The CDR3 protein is CASSWGGRWQPQHF. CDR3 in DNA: TGTGCCAGTAGTTGGGGGGGCCGGTGGCAGCCCCAGCATTTT.

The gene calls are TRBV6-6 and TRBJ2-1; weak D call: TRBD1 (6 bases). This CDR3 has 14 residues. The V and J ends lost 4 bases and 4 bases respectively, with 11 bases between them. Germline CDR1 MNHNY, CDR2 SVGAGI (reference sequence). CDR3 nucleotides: TGTGCCAGCAGTTTGACAGGACCTTACAATGAGCAGTTCTTC. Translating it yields CASSLTGPYNEQFF.

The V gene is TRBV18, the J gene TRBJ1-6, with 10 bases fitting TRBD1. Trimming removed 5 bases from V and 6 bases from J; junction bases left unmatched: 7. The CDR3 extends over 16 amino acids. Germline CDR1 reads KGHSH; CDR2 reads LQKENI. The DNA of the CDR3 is TGTGCCAGCTCAGTCGGGACAGGGGACCTTAATTCACCCCTCCACTTT. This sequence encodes CASSVGTGDLNSPLHF.

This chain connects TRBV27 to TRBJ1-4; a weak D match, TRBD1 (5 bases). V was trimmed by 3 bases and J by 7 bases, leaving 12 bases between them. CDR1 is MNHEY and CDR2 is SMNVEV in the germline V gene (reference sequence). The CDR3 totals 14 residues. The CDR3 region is CASSLRGVGEKLFF. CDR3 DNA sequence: TGTGCCAGCAGTTTGAGGGGAGTGGGTGAAAAACTGTTTTTT.

The CDR3 coding sequence is TGTGCCAGCAGCTCCCCCGATGGAGCCGCCCCCACAGATACGCAGTATTTT. Residues: CASSSPDGAAPTDTQYF. The gene calls are TRBV7-2 and TRBJ2-3; D is uncertain. Germline CDR1 and CDR2: SGHTA and FQGNSA. V was cut by 4 bases and J by 2 bases, with 19 bases left in between. The CDR3 contains 17 residues.

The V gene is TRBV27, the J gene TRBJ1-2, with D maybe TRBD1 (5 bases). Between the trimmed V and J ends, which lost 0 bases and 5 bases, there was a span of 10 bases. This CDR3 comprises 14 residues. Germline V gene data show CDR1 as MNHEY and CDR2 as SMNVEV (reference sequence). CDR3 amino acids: CASSLSDSLYGYTF. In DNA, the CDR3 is TGTGCCAGCAGTTTATCAGACAGTCTTTATGGCTACACCTTC.

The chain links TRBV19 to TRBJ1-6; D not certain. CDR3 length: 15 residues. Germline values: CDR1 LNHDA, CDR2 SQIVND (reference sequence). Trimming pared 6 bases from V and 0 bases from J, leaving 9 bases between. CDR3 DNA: TGTGCCAGTAGGAGGGAGAGCTCCTATAATTCACCCCTCCACTTT. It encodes CASRRESSYNSPLHF.

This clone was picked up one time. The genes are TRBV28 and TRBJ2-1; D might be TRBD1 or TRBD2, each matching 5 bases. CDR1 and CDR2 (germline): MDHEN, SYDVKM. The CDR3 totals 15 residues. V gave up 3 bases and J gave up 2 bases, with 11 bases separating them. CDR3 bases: TGTGCCAGCAGTTTCGGGACGGGGACCTACAATGAGCAGTTCTTC. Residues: CASSFGTGTYNEQFF.

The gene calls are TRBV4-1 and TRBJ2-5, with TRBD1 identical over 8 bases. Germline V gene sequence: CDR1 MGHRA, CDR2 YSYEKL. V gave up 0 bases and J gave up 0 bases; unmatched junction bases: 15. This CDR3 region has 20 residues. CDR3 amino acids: CASSQERAGTGRSYQETQYF. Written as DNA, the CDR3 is TGCGCCAGCAGCCAAGAACGGGCGGGGACAGGAAGGTCGTACCAAGAGACCCAGTACTTC.

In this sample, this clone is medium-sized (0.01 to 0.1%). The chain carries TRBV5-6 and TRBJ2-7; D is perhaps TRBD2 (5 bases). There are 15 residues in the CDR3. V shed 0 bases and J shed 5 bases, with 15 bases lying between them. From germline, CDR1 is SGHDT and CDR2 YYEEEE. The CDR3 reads CASSLGQTPGDEQYF. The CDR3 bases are TGTGCCAGCAGCTTGGGGCAGACCCCCGGGGACGAGCAGTACTTC. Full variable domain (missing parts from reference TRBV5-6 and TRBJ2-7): DAGVTQSPTHLIKTRGQQVTLRCSPKSGHDTVSWYQQALGQGPQFIFQYYEEEERQRGNFPDRFSGHQFPNYSSELNVNALLLGDSALYLCASSLGQTPGDEQYFGPGTRLTVT.

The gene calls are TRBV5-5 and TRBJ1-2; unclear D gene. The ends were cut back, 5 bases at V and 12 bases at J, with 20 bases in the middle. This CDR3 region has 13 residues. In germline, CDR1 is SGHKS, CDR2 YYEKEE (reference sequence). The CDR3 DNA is TGTGCCAGCAGTAAACCGGGTCAATCATCGGACACCTTC. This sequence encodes CASSKPGQSSDTF.

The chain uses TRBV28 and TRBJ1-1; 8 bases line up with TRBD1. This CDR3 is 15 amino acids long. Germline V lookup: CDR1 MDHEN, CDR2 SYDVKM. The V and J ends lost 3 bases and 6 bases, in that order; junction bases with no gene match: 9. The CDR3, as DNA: TGTGCCAGCAGTTTGCAGGACAGGGATTACCCTGAAGCTTTCTTT. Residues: CASSLQDRDYPEAFF. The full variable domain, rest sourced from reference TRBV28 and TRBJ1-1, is DVKVTQSSRYLVKRTGEKVFLECVQDMDHENMFWYRQDPGLGLRLIYFSYDVKMKEKGDIPEGYSVSREKKERFSLILESASTNQTSMYLCASSLQDRDYPEAFFGQGTRLTVV.

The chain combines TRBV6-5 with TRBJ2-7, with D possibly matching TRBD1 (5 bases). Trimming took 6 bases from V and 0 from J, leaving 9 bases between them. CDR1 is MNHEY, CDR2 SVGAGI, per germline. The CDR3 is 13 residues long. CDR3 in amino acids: CASRTGASYEQYF. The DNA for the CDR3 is TGTGCCAGCAGAACAGGCGCCTCCTACGAGCAGTACTTC.

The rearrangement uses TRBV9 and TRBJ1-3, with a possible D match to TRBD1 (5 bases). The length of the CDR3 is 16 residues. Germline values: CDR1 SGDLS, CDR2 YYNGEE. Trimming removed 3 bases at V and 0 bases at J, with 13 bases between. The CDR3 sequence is CASSDTGPLSGNTIYF. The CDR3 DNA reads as TGTGCCAGCAGCGACACAGGTCCCCTCTCTGGAAACACCATATATTTT.

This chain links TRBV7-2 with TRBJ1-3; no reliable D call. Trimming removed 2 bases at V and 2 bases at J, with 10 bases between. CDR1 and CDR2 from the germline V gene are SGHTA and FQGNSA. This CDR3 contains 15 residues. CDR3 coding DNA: TGTGCCAGCAGCTTACAGTCAGGAGCTGGAAACACCATATATTTT. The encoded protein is CASSLQSGAGNTIYF. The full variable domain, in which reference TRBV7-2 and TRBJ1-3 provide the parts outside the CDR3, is GAGVSQSPSNKVTEKGKDVELRCDPISGHTALYWYRQSLGQGLEFLIYFQGNSAPDKSGLPSDRFSAERTGGSVSTLTIQRTQQEDSAVYLCASSLQSGAGNTIYFGEGSWLTVV.